A single sample gave rise to the 4 T cell receptor beta chains below, sequenced in a study of blood T cell repertoires in COVID-19. Profiled with immunoSEQ multiplex PCR; TCRdb holds only in-frame clones, not every one. The repertoire holds 150,000 to 200,000 clones, about 86% seen once, with roughly 4% in the top ten. The sequencing input was peripheral blood. These receptors came from a woman in her 70s with acute or convalescent COVID-19.

The V gene is TRBV6-1, the J gene TRBJ1-2; D is possibly TRBD1 (5 bases). Trimming took off 4 bases at V and 2 bases at J, with 8 bases between the two ends. Germline V gene sequence: CDR1 MNHNS, CDR2 SASEGT. There are 13 residues in the CDR3. CDR3 amino acids: CASSGRENYGYTF. The CDR3 coding sequence is TGTGCCAGCAGTGGCAGGGAAAACTATGGCTACACCTTC.

The chain has TRBV12-3 or TRBV12-4 and TRBJ1-1; unclear D gene. The CDR3 contains 12 residues. The germline V and J ends were trimmed by 7 bases and 3 bases, with 9 bases remaining between them. CDR3 DNA sequence: TGTGCCAGCACGAGTGTAGACACTGAAGCTTTCTTT. Amino acid sequence: CASTSVDTEAFF.

This clone appeared a single time. V gene TRBV6-5 combines with J gene TRBJ2-7; 10 nucleotides line up with TRBD1. This CDR3 spans 14 amino acids. In germline, CDR1 is MNHEY, CDR2 SVGAGI. J gave up 3 bases and V 5 bases, and 4 bases lay outside the gene matches. The CDR3 loop reads CASSPWTGGYEQYF. The CDR3 DNA is TGTGCCAGCAGTCCTTGGACAGGGGGCTACGAGCAGTACTTC.

The chain is built from TRBV7-2 and TRBJ1-5, with a tentative D call TRBD1 (6 bases). Between the trimmed V and J ends, which lost 1 base and 0 bases, there was a span of 16 bases. The V gene's germline CDR1 is SGHTA and CDR2 FQGNSA. The CDR3 loop spans 18 amino acids. In DNA, the CDR3 is TGTGCCAGCAGCTTAGTCGGTATCATCAGGGGTAGCAATCAGCCCCAGCATTTT. Translated: CASSLVGIIRGSNQPQHF.